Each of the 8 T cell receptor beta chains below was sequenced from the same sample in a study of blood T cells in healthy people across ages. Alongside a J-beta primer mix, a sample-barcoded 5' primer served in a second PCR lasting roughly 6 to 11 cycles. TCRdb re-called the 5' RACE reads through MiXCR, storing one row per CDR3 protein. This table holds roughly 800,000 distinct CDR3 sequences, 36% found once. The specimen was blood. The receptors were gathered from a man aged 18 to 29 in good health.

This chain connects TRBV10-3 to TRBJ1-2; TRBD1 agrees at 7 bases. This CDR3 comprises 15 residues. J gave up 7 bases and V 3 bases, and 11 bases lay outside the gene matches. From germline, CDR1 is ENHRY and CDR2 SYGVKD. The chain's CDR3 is CAISDESWTGGGYTF. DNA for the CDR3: TGTGCCATCAGTGACGAGTCTTGGACAGGCGGTGGCTACACCTTC.

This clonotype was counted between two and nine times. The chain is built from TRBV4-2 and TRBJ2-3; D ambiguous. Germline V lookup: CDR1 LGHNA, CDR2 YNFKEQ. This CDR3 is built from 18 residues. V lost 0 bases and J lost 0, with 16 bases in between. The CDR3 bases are TGTGCCAGCAGCCAAGACCCCTTACAGTCACGTAGCACAGATACGCAGTATTTT. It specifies CASSQDPLQSRSTDTQYF.

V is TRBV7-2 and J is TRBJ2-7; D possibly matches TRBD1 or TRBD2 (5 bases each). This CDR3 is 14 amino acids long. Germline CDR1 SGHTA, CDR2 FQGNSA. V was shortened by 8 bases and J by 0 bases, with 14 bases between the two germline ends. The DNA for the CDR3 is TGTGCCAGCTCGTGGGGGACGGACTCCTACGAGCAGTACTTC. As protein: CASSWGTDSYEQYF.

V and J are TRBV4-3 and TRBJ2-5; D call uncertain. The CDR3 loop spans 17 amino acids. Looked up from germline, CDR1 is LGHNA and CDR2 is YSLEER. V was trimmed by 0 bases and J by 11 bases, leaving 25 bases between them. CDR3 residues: CASSQEAPTEPYNEQYF. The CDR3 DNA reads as TGCGCCAGCAGCCAAGAAGCTCCGACTGAGCCCTACAATGAGCAGTACTTC.

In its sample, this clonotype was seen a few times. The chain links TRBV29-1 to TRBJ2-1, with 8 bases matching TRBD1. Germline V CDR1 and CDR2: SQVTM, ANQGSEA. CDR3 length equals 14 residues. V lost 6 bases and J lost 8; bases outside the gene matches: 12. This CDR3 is CSVDNSGGLDEQFF. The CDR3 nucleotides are TGCAGCGTAGATAACTCAGGGGGCTTGGATGAGCAGTTCTTC.

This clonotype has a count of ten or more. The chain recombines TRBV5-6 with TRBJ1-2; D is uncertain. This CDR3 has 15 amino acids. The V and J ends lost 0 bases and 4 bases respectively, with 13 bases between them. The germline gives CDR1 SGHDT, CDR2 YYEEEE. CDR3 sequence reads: CASSLVAFQSYGYTF. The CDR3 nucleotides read TGTGCCAGCAGCTTGGTGGCATTTCAGAGCTATGGCTACACCTTC. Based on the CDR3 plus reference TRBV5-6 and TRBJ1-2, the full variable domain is DAGVTQSPTHLIKTRGQQVTLRCSPKSGHDTVSWYQQALGQGPQFIFQYYEEEERQRGNFPDRFSGHQFPNYSSELNVNALLLGDSALYLCASSLVAFQSYGYTFGSGTRLTVV.

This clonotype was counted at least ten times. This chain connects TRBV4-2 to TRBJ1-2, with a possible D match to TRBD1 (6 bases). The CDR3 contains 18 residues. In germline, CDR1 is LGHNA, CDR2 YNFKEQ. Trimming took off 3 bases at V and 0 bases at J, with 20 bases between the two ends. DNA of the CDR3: TGTGCCAGCAGCCATCCACCGACTAGGGGGAGGACTAACTATGGCTACACCTTC. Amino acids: CASSHPPTRGRTNYGYTF.

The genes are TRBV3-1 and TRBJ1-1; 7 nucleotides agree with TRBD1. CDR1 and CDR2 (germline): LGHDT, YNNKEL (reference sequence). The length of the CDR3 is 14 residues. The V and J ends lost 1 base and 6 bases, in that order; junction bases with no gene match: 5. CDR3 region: CASSQGTGAAEAFF. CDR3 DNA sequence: TGTGCCAGCAGCCAAGGAACAGGGGCGGCTGAAGCTTTCTTT.